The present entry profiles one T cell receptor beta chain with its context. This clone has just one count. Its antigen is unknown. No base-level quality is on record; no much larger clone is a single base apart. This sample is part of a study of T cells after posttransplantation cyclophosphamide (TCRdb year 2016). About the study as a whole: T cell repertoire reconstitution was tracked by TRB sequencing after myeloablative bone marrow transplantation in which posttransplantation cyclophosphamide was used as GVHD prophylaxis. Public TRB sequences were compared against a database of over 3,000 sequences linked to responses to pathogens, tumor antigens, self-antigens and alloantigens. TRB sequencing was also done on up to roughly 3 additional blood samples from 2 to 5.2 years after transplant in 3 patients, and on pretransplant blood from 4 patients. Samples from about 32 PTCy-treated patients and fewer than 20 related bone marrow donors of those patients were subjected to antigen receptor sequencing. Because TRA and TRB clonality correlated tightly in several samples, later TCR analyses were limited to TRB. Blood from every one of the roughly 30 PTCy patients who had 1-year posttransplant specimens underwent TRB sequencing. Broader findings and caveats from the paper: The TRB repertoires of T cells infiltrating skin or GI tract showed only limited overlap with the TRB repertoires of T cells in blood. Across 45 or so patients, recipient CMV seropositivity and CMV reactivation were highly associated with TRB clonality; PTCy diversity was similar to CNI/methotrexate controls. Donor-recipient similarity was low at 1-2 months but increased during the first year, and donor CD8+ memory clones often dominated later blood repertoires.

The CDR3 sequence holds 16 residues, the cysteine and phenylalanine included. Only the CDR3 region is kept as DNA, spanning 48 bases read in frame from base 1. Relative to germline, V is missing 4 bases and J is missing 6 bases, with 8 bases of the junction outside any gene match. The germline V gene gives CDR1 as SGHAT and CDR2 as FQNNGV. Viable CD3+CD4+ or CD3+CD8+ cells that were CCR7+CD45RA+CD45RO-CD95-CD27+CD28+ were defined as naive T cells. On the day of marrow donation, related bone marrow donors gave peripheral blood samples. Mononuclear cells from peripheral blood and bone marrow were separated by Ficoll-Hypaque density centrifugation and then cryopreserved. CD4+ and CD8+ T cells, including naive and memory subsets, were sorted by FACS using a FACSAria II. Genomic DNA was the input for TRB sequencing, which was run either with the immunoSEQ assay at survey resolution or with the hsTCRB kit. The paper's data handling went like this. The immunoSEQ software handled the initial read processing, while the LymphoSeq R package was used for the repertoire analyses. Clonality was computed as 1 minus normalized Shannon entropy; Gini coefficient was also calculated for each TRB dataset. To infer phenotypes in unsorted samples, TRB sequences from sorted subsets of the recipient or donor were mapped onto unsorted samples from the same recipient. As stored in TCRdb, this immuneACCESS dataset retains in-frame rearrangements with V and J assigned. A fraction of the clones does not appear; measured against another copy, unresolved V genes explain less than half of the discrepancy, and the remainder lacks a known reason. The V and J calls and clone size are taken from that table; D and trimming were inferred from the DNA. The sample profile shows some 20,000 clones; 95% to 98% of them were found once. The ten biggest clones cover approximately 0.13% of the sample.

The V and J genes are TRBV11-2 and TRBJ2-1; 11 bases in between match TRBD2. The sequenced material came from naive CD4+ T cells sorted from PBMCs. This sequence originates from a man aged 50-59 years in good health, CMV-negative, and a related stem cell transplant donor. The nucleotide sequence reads TGTGCCAGCAGCTATGAGTCTAGCGGGGGGTTCAATGAGCAGTTCTTC. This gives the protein CASSYESSGGFNEQFF.